These 25 T cell receptor beta chains came from one sample sequenced in a study of T cell changes during pregnancy in multiple sclerosis. Assay: immunoSEQ multiplex PCR; the TCRdb copy retains only in-frame clones and omits some. The sample has 55,000 to 65,000 clones; 85% to 95% are singletons. Sequencing was performed on peripheral blood, taken after pregnancy. The receptors here all came from a female donor with multiple sclerosis, enrolled in a pregnancy study.

V and J are TRBV28 and TRBJ2-7; 10 nucleotides line up with TRBD2. Looked up from germline, CDR1 is MDHEN and CDR2 is SYDVKM. Trimming took 6 bases from V and 4 from J; bases not matched to a gene: 9. The CDR3 is made up of 15 amino acids. The CDR3: CASSSRGAGGYEQYF. CDR3 nucleotides: TGTGCCAGCAGCTCCCGGGGAGCGGGAGGGTACGAGCAGTACTTC.

The CDR3: CASSIPAGGLGEQFF. CDR3 bases: TGTGCCAGTAGTATTCCAGCGGGAGGGCTGGGTGAGCAGTTCTTC. V usage is TRBV19 and J usage is TRBJ2-1, with TRBD2 identical over 10 bases. The V and J ends lost 3 bases and 9 bases, in that order; junction bases with no gene match: 8. Germline V gene lookup returns CDR1 LNHDA and CDR2 SQIVND (reference sequence). This CDR3 contains 15 residues.

The rearrangement links TRBV5-1 to TRBJ2-3; 10 nucleotides align to TRBD2. The germline V gene has CDR1 SGHRS and CDR2 YFSETQ. This CDR3 is built from 16 residues. V lost 0 bases to trimming and J lost 5 bases; unmatched junction nucleotides: 6. The CDR3 DNA is TGCGCCAGCAGCTTGGGTGCTAGCGGGAGCTTAGATACGCAGTATTTT. Translation: CASSLGASGSLDTQYF.

The V gene is TRBV7-2, the J gene TRBJ2-5; 7 nucleotides align to TRBD2. With 2 bases clipped from V and 7 bases from J, the junction kept 10 bases outside the gene matches. This CDR3 contains 15 residues. Per germline, CDR1 SGHTA and CDR2 FQGNSA. The CDR3 reads CASSLLAGEGGTQYF. The DNA for the CDR3 is TGTGCCAGCAGCTTACTGGCGGGAGAGGGCGGGACCCAGTACTTC.

V usage is TRBV30 and J usage is TRBJ1-2; D may be TRBD1 (6 bases). The CDR3 runs to 14 residues. Germline V gene lookup returns CDR1 GTSNPN and CDR2 SVGIG (reference sequence). V lost 3 bases and J 7 bases, leaving 18 bases between the germline ends. CDR3 DNA sequence: TGTGCCTGGAGATTCAACAGGGAACGATCTGGCTACACCTTC. Encoded protein: CAWRFNRERSGYTF.

The chain carries TRBV6-5 and TRBJ1-1; 7 bases agree with TRBD1. V trimming: 5 bases; J trimming: 4 bases; junction bases outside the gene matches: 7. The CDR3 extends over 14 amino acids. The germline CDR1 and CDR2 sequences are MNHEY and SVGAGI. The CDR3 bases are TGTGCCAGCAGTCCGCGACAGGGTGGCACTGAAGCTTTCTTT. As protein: CASSPRQGGTEAFF.

This chain connects TRBV19 to TRBJ2-3; 11 bases line up with TRBD2. The CDR3 length is 16 residues. From germline, CDR1 is LNHDA and CDR2 SQIVND (reference sequence). V lost 8 bases, J lost 5 bases, and 12 bases stayed unmatched. In DNA form, the CDR3 reads TGTGCCAGTTCCTTATCTAGCGGGAGGACTGGAGATACGCAGTATTTT. Amino acid sequence: CASSLSSGRTGDTQYF. Filled out from reference TRBV19 and TRBJ2-3, the complete variable domain reads DGGITQSPKYLFRKEGQNVTLSCEQNLNHDAMYWYRQDPGQGLRLIYYSQIVNDFQKGDIAEGYSVSREKKESFPLTVTSAQKNPTAFYLCASSLSSGRTGDTQYFGPGTRLTVL.

This chain joins TRBV29-1 and TRBJ1-2; D gene ambiguous. The V end lost 3 bases, the J end lost 10 bases, and 9 bases lay between the germline ends. The V gene's germline CDR1 is SQVTM and CDR2 ANQGSEA. The CDR3 is 10 amino acids. The CDR3 coding sequence is TGCAGCGTTGATCCTCCGGTCTACACCTTC. Encoded protein: CSVDPPVYTF.

V is TRBV7-2 and J is TRBJ1-5; no reliable D call. The CDR3 spans 13 residues. In germline, CDR1 is SGHTA, CDR2 FQGNSA. With 2 bases removed from V and 3 bases from J, the gap between germline ends came to 5 bases. CDR3 protein: CASSLQNNQPQHF. The CDR3 region has the DNA TGTGCCAGCAGCTTACAGAACAATCAGCCCCAGCATTTT.

The rearrangement joins TRBV7-9 to TRBJ1-3; D perhaps matches TRBD1 (5 bases). Germline lookup yields CDR1 SEHNR and CDR2 FQNEAQ (reference sequence). The CDR3 has 15 amino acids. The V end was cut by 4 bases, the J end by 4 bases, with 14 bases between. The CDR3 protein is CASSSRGGRGNTIYF. DNA for the CDR3: TGTGCCAGCAGCTCCCGCGGGGGGAGGGGAAACACCATATATTTT.

The V and J genes are TRBV28 and TRBJ1-5, with 9 bases matching TRBD1. V gave up 5 bases and J gave up 3 bases; unmatched junction bases: 8. Per the germline V gene, CDR1 is MDHEN and CDR2 is SYDVKM. The CDR3 covers 16 residues. The CDR3, as DNA: TGTGCCAGCAGTCCCTACCGGGACAGGGTCAATCAGCCCCAGCATTTT. Encoded protein: CASSPYRDRVNQPQHF.

The chain has TRBV28 and TRBJ2-7; weak D call: TRBD1 (6 bases). The germline V gene has CDR1 MDHEN and CDR2 SYDVKM. The CDR3 has 14 amino acids. The ends were cut back, 3 bases at V and 3 bases at J, with 12 bases in the middle. Here the CDR3 DNA reads TGTGCCAGCAGTTTTACAGGGAAACTCTACGAGCAGTACTTC. Translated: CASSFTGKLYEQYF.

The V call is TRBV6-5, the J call TRBJ2-7, with 11 bases identical to TRBD1. CDR1 and CDR2 from the germline V gene are MNHEY and SVGAGI. V was pared by 5 bases and J by 3 bases, with 3 bases of the junction left unmatched. The CDR3 sequence is 14 residues long. The CDR3 here is CASSAGTGGYEQYF. Here the CDR3 DNA reads TGTGCCAGCAGTGCCGGGACAGGGGGCTACGAGCAGTACTTC.

The chain is built from TRBV18 and TRBJ1-5, with TRBD1 matching 8 bases. The ends lost 4 bases at V and 0 bases at J; junction bases unmatched: 5. The germline V gene encodes CDR1 KGHSH and CDR2 LQKENI. There are 16 residues in the CDR3. The CDR3 here is CASSRDRTYSNQPQHF. CDR3 nucleotides: TGTGCCAGCTCACGGGACAGGACGTATAGCAATCAGCCCCAGCATTTT.

The rearrangement links TRBV7-3 to TRBJ2-2; 8 bases match TRBD2. V trimming: 0 bases; J trimming: 4 bases; junction bases outside the gene matches: 4. Per the germline V gene, CDR1 is SGHTA and CDR2 is FQGTGA. The CDR3 spans 16 residues. CDR3 bases: TGTGCCAGCAGCTTAACTAGCGGGATTAGCACCGGGGAGCTGTTTTTT. It specifies CASSLTSGISTGELFF. The full variable domain, its missing parts supplied by reference TRBV7-3 and TRBJ2-2, is GAGVSQTPSNKVTEKGKYVELRCDPISGHTALYWYRQSLGQGPEFLIYFQGTGAADDSGLPNDRFFAVRPEGSVSTLKIQRTERGDSAVYLCASSLTSGISTGELFFGEGSRLTVL.

This clone was counted once. The chain couples TRBV2 to TRBJ2-4, with a weak D call TRBD2 (7 bases). Per germline, CDR1 SNHLY and CDR2 FYNNEI. V was clipped by 2 bases and J by 6 bases, with 20 bases between them. CDR3 size: 17 residues. Written as DNA, the CDR3 is TGTGCCAGCAGTGAAAGCGGGGAGGGGGGCAGAATAAACATTCAGTACTTC. Protein: CASSESGEGGRINIQYF.

The V call is TRBV10-3, the J call TRBJ2-1; tentatively, D is TRBD1 (6 bases). Trimming took 3 bases from V and 0 from J, leaving 9 bases between them. The CDR3 has 15 residues. Germline CDR1 reads ENHRY; CDR2 reads SYGVKD. The DNA of the CDR3 is TGTGCCATCAGTGAAGGGGGAAGCTCCTACAATGAGCAGTTCTTC. Its translation is CAISEGGSSYNEQFF.

The genes are TRBV2 and TRBJ2-1; 8 bases align to TRBD2. Germline V lookup: CDR1 SNHLY, CDR2 FYNNEI. Losses at the gene ends were 5 bases for V and 6 bases for J; bases not matched to a gene: 18. The CDR3 runs to 18 residues. Here the CDR3 reads CASSTIGRASGSGNEQFF. CDR3 in DNA: TGTGCCAGCAGTACAATAGGTCGGGCAAGCGGGAGTGGCAATGAGCAGTTCTTC. The full variable domain, in which reference TRBV2 and TRBJ2-1 provide the parts outside the CDR3, is EPEVTQTPSHQVTQMGQEVILRCVPISNHLYFYWYRQILGQKVEFLVSFYNNEISEKSEIFDDQFSVERPDGSNFTLKIRSTKLEDSAMYFCASSTIGRASGSGNEQFFGPGTRLTVL.

This chain links TRBV7-2 with TRBJ2-5, with D perhaps matching TRBD2 (6 bases). Germline CDR1 is SGHTA and CDR2 is FQGNSA. This CDR3 is 16 amino acids long. The V end was cut by 3 bases, the J end by 3 bases, with 17 bases between. CDR3 loop: CASSFTGGMAEETQYF. The CDR3 coding sequence is TGTGCCAGCAGCTTCACGGGCGGGATGGCGGAAGAGACCCAGTACTTC. Full variable domain (remainder filled in from reference TRBV7-2 and TRBJ2-5): GAGVSQSPSNKVTEKGKDVELRCDPISGHTALYWYRQSLGQGLEFLIYFQGNSAPDKSGLPSDRFSAERTGGSVSTLTIQRTQQEDSAVYLCASSFTGGMAEETQYFGPGTRLLVL.

V usage is TRBV6-5 and J usage is TRBJ2-7, with a weak D call TRBD2 (6 bases). V gave up 5 bases and J gave up 0 bases, with 14 bases separating them. The germline gives CDR1 MNHEY, CDR2 SVGAGI. There are 15 residues in the CDR3. For the CDR3, the DNA is TGTGCCAGCAGTCGAAGACCGGGGGTCTCCTACGAGCAGTACTTC. This translates into CASSRRPGVSYEQYF.

The rearrangement links TRBV9 to TRBJ2-1, with a weak D call TRBD2 (6 bases). CDR1 is SGDLS and CDR2 is YYNGEE in the germline V gene. Between the trimmed V and J ends, which lost 4 bases and 1 base, there was a span of 15 bases. The CDR3 has 16 residues. The CDR3 bases are TGTGCCAGCAGCCCCTCGGAGGGTCGGTCCTACAATGAGCAGTTCTTC. It is translated as CASSPSEGRSYNEQFF.

V is TRBV18 and J is TRBJ1-2; tentatively, D is TRBD1 (6 bases). Trimming pared 4 bases from V and 1 base from J, leaving 13 bases between. Germline V CDR1 and CDR2: KGHSH, LQKENI. This CDR3 has 15 residues. The CDR3, as DNA: TGTGCCAGCTCACGCCGGGACACCGTTAACTATGGCTACACCTTC. It codes for CASSRRDTVNYGYTF.

The CDR3: CASSLVGGTGNWYEQYF. The CDR3 bases are TGTGCCAGCAGCTTAGTAGGGGGGACAGGGAATTGGTACGAGCAGTACTTC. V gene TRBV7-9 combines with J gene TRBJ2-7; 9 bases are a match to TRBD1. V gave up 1 base and J gave up 4 bases; unmatched junction bases: 11. The germline V gene has CDR1 SEHNR and CDR2 FQNEAQ (reference sequence). There are 17 residues in the CDR3. The full variable domain, with the rest looked up from reference TRBV7-9 and TRBJ2-7, is DTGVSQNPRHKITKRGQNVTFRCDPISEHNRLYWYRQTLGQGPEFLTYFQNEAQLEKSRLLSDRFSAERPKGSFSTLEIQRTEQGDSAMYLCASSLVGGTGNWYEQYFGPGTRLTVT.

The chain links TRBV20-1 to TRBJ2-1, with D perhaps matching TRBD1 (6 bases). The CDR3 is 11 residues long. Trimming took off 2 bases at V and 9 bases at J, with 8 bases between the two ends. Germline V gene sequence: CDR1 DFQATT, CDR2 SNEGSKA (reference sequence). The CDR3 DNA is TGCAGTGCTAGAATCAGGGGTGAGCAGTTCTTC. Amino acid sequence: CSARIRGEQFF.

The chain combines TRBV5-6 with TRBJ2-1; possible D gene TRBD1, 7 bases. The CDR3 spans 17 residues. Germline V lookup: CDR1 SGHDT, CDR2 YYEEEE. Deletions cut 0 bases from V and 7 bases from J, with 20 bases between. CDR3 region: CASSLGIRGLEGNEQFF. In DNA form, the CDR3 reads TGTGCCAGCAGCTTGGGAATAAGGGGGCTGGAGGGGAATGAGCAGTTCTTC.